This T cell receptor beta chain originates from a study of T cell clones after liver transplantation. Overall study: Tolerance: complete withdrawal held at least one year, liver enzymes staying within twice normal.

Germline assignment: CDR1 LGHNA and CDR2 YSLEER. The length of the CDR3 is 15 residues. Trimming cost V 3 bases and J 10 bases; bases outside gene matches: 11. Sequencing used immunoSEQ multiplex PCR; TCRdb keeps in-frame clones, though not all of them. The data contain tens of thousands of clones, approximately 81% of them seen just once; the ten biggest clones take up 2% to 2.5%. The J gene is TRBJ2-1, the V gene TRBV4-3, with TRBD2 identical over 8 bases. The sample here was CD4+ T cells from blood, taken 48 to 50 months after liver transplant. This sequence originates from a human patient who received a liver transplant. The T cells may partly be graft donor cells. In DNA, the CDR3 is TGCGCCAGCAGCCAGAAGGGCGGGGGGCATAGGGAGCAGTTCTTC. Amino acids: CASSQKGGGHREQFF.